These 25 T cell receptor beta chains were sequenced from one sample in a study of blood T cells in healthy people across ages. Combining a sample-barcoded 5' primer with a J-beta primer mix, a second PCR ran for roughly 7 to 12 cycles. TCRdb re-analysed the 5' RACE reads in MiXCR, keeping a single row per CDR3 protein. Of roughly 1.5 million distinct CDR3 sequences in the sample, around 40% were seen once. The material sequenced was blood. The origin of the receptors is a woman aged 18-29 years in good health.

This clonotype was picked up a small number of times. The chain joins TRBV7-9 to TRBJ1-2, with TRBD1 matching over 12 bases. Per the germline V gene, CDR1 is SEHNR and CDR2 is FQNEAQ (reference sequence). This CDR3 region has 15 residues. V dropped 5 bases and J dropped 4; count of bases not matched to a gene: 5. CDR3 sequence: CASSHRDRGPYGYTF. As DNA, the CDR3 is TGTGCCAGCAGCCACCGGGACAGGGGGCCCTATGGCTACACCTTC.

This clonotype came up a few times. This could be a read error, since a much larger clone is one nucleotide away. V usage is TRBV7-2 and J usage is TRBJ2-3; weak D call: TRBD1 (5 bases). CDR1 and CDR2 from the germline V gene are SGHTA and FQGNSA. The CDR3 is 15 residues long. V lost 5 bases and J lost 3, with 15 bases in between. The CDR3 region is CASSQQGAGTDTQYF. The DNA for the CDR3 is TGTGCCAGCAGCCAGCAGGGTGCCGGGACAGATACGCAGTATTTT.

The chain has TRBV7-2 and TRBJ1-2; D is unclear. The germline V gene encodes CDR1 SGHTA and CDR2 FQGNSA. V lost 5 bases to trimming and J lost 4 bases, with 17 bases between them. The CDR3 loop spans 15 amino acids. The CDR3 protein is CASSPRGGLFYGYTF. In DNA form, the CDR3 reads TGTGCCAGCAGCCCTCGTGGAGGACTTTTCTATGGCTACACCTTC.

This chain uses TRBV2 with TRBJ2-4, with D uncertain. This CDR3 region has 12 residues. Trimming shortened V by 8 bases and J by 0 bases, and 5 bases separated the two germline ends. Germline CDR1 and CDR2: SNHLY and FYNNEI. Written as DNA, the CDR3 is TGTGCCAGCCAGCTAGCCAAAAACATTCAGTACTTC. This gives the protein CASQLAKNIQYF.

This sequence joins TRBV7-2 and TRBJ2-5; no clear D. Germline V gives CDR1 SGHTA, CDR2 FQGNSA. The V and J ends lost 4 bases and 2 bases respectively, with 8 bases between them. There are 13 residues in the CDR3. CDR3 sequence reads: CASSCGQQETQYF. The CDR3 DNA sequence: TGTGCCAGCAGCTGCGGTCAGCAAGAGACCCAGTACTTC. Combining the CDR3 with reference TRBV7-2 and TRBJ2-5 gives the whole variable domain GAGVSQSPSNKVTEKGKDVELRCDPISGHTALYWYRQSLGQGLEFLIYFQGNSAPDKSGLPSDRFSAERTGGSVSTLTIQRTQQEDSAVYLCASSCGQQETQYFGPGTRLLVL.

Only a few counts were recorded for this clonotype. The chain couples TRBV7-2 to TRBJ2-5; D gene unclear. CDR3 length: 11 amino acids. The V gene's germline CDR1 is SGHTA and CDR2 FQGNSA. Trimming pared 1 base from V and 11 bases from J, leaving 8 bases between. CDR3 DNA sequence: TGTGCCAGCAGCTTAGGTCTCGGGCAGTACTTC. It encodes CASSLGLGQYF.

The CDR3 DNA reads as TGTGCCAGCAGCGTAACCGGAGTTGAAAAACTGTTTTTT. Protein product: CASSVTGVEKLFF. The V and J genes are TRBV7-2 and TRBJ1-4; D unclear. V lost 5 bases to trimming and J lost 7 bases, with 11 bases between them. Germline assignment: CDR1 SGHTA and CDR2 FQGNSA. The CDR3 is made up of 13 amino acids.

This clonotype was detected only a few times. The chain employs TRBV7-2 and TRBJ1-5; tentatively, D is TRBD1 (6 bases). The CDR3 consists of 14 residues. V shed 5 bases and J shed 3 bases, with 11 bases lying between them. CDR1 is SGHTA, CDR2 FQGNSA, per germline. The CDR3 loop is CASSRRGSNQPQHF. CDR3 DNA: TGTGCCAGCAGCCGAAGGGGGTCCAATCAGCCCCAGCATTTT.

The chain is built from TRBV9 and TRBJ1-5; tentatively, D is TRBD1 (5 bases). Germline V lookup: CDR1 SGDLS, CDR2 YYNGEE. V lost 4 bases, J lost 6 bases, and 14 bases lay in between. The CDR3 extends over 14 amino acids. This chain's CDR3 is CASSQGGEGQPQHF. Here the CDR3 DNA reads TGTGCCAGCAGCCAGGGAGGAGAGGGTCAGCCCCAGCATTTT.

The V call is TRBV29-1, the J call TRBJ1-1, with D possibly matching TRBD1 (5 bases). The CDR3 totals 11 residues. Deletions cut 4 bases from V and 6 bases from J, with 9 bases between. The germline gives CDR1 SQVTM, CDR2 ANQGSEA. Here the CDR3 reads CSVVREPEAFF. For the CDR3, the DNA is TGCAGCGTTGTCAGGGAACCTGAAGCTTTCTTT. The full variable domain, completed using reference TRBV29-1 and TRBJ1-1, is SAVISQKPSRDICQRGTSLTIQCQVDSQVTMMFWYRQQPGQSLTLIATANQGSEATYESGFVIDKFPISRPNLTFSTLTVSNMSPEDSSIYLCSVVREPEAFFGQGTRLTVV.

V usage is TRBV29-1 and J usage is TRBJ2-3; no clear D gene. This CDR3 is 13 amino acids long. Germline V gives CDR1 SQVTM, CDR2 ANQGSEA. V lost 3 bases and J lost 1, with 8 bases in between. CDR3 amino acids: CSVDIGGTDTQYF. The CDR3 DNA reads as TGCAGCGTTGATATTGGGGGCACAGATACGCAGTATTTT.

The sample holds many counts of this clonotype. The J gene is TRBJ2-4, the V gene TRBV4-2, with 10 bases identical to TRBD2. V lost 1 base and J lost 0; bases outside the gene matches: 0. The CDR3 totals 16 residues. Germline CDR1 is LGHNA and CDR2 is YNFKEQ. CDR3 loop: CASSQGLAGAKNIQYF. CDR3 bases: TGTGCCAGCAGCCAAGGACTAGCGGGAGCCAAAAACATTCAGTACTTC.

The chain combines TRBV9 with TRBJ1-2; D is undetermined. The CDR3 is 13 residues long. Trimming stripped 0 bases from V and 6 bases from J, with 9 bases between. The germline V gene has CDR1 SGDLS and CDR2 YYNGEE. CDR3 nucleotides: TGTGCCAGCAGCGTAGATAGGTTTAATGGCTACACCTTC. It specifies CASSVDRFNGYTF.

This clonotype was seen a handful of times. The J gene is TRBJ2-3, the V gene TRBV5-1, with 8 nucleotides matching TRBD1. The CDR3 contains 15 residues. V lost 4 bases and J lost 3; bases outside the gene matches: 7. Germline CDR1 reads SGHRS; CDR2 reads YFSETQ. The CDR3 loop is CASSPRDRQTDTQYF. In nucleotides, the CDR3 is TGCGCCAGCAGCCCCAGGGACAGGCAAACAGATACGCAGTATTTT.

This chain links TRBV10-3 with TRBJ2-5, with TRBD1 matching 12 bases. The J call may be incorrect, as the DNA end agrees better with TRBJ2-7. This CDR3 has 13 amino acids. In germline, CDR1 is ENHRY, CDR2 SYGVKD. Written as DNA, the CDR3 is TGTGCCATCGGGACAGGGGGCATCCCCGAGCAGTACTTC. It codes for CAIGTGGIPEQYF.

This clonotype was counted only a few times. DNA for the CDR3: TGCGCCAGCAGCCCTGGGTCAGGGGCATGGCCCCAGCATTTT. Its protein product is CASSPGSGAWPQHF. The J gene is TRBJ1-5, the V gene TRBV4-3; D possibly corresponds to TRBD1 (6 bases). CDR3 length equals 14 residues. Per the germline V gene, CDR1 is LGHNA and CDR2 is YSLEER. V dropped 4 bases and J dropped 9 bases, with 16 bases sitting between them.

The CDR3 protein is CASSLDRGWEAFF. Here the CDR3 DNA reads TGCGCCAGCAGCCTAGACAGGGGTTGGGAAGCTTTCTTT. The chain links TRBV4-3 to TRBJ1-1, with 8 bases lining up with TRBD1. This CDR3 region has 13 residues. Germline V gives CDR1 LGHNA, CDR2 YSLEER. J was trimmed by 8 bases and V by 4 bases; bases with no gene match: 6.

This clonotype has just a few counts. The chain couples TRBV7-8 to TRBJ1-5, with D possibly being TRBD1 (5 bases). With 1 base removed from V and 3 bases from J, the gap between germline ends came to 13 bases. The CDR3 consists of 16 residues. CDR1 is SGHVS and CDR2 is FQNEAQ in the germline V gene. The CDR3 reads CASSLVAQGYNQPQHF. The CDR3 region has the DNA TGTGCCAGCAGCTTAGTGGCCCAGGGTTACAATCAGCCCCAGCATTTT.

This chain's CDR3 is CASSQVAREDSNGKTQYF. The CDR3 coding sequence is TGCGCCAGCAGCCAAGTGGCGAGGGAGGACTCGAACGGAAAGACCCAGTACTTC. The chain links TRBV4-1 to TRBJ2-5; D perhaps matches TRBD2 (6 bases). Germline CDR1 reads MGHRA; CDR2 reads YSYEKL. The CDR3 runs 18 residues. V was cut by 1 base and J by 6 bases, with 24 bases left in between.

This clonotype has a handful of counts. Written as DNA, the CDR3 is TGTGCCAGCAGTCCCGCGGGGGCTAACTATGGCTACACCTTC. Protein: CASSPAGANYGYTF. The rearrangement uses TRBV12-3 or TRBV12-4 and TRBJ1-2, with a possible D match to TRBD1 (5 bases). The CDR3 length is 14 residues. Trimming removed 5 bases at V and 0 bases at J, with 10 bases between.

The sample holds a few counts of this clonotype. V gene TRBV6-2 or TRBV6-3 combines with J gene TRBJ2-5; D is tentatively TRBD1 or TRBD2 (5 bases each). Between the trimmed V and J ends, which lost 3 bases and 2 bases, there was a span of 13 bases. The CDR3 is made up of 15 amino acids. In germline, CDR1 is MNHEY, CDR2 SVGEGT. This CDR3 reads CASSYFGAPQETQYF. The CDR3 DNA reads as TGTGCCAGCAGTTATTTCGGGGCGCCACAAGAGACCCAGTACTTC.

As DNA, the CDR3 is TGTGCCAGCAAGGGGGAGAACAAAAACATTCAGTACTTC. This sequence encodes CASKGENKNIQYF. The chain employs TRBV6-6 and TRBJ2-4; TRBD1 is a possible D gene (6 bases). The ends were cut back, 7 bases at V and 3 bases at J, with 10 bases in the middle. This CDR3 region has 13 residues. Germline V gene data show CDR1 as MNHNY and CDR2 as SVGAGI (reference sequence).

V is TRBV7-9 and J is TRBJ2-5; possible D gene TRBD1, 6 bases. Trimming left V 1 base short and J 2 bases short, with 11 bases between. CDR3 size: 15 residues. CDR1 and CDR2 from the germline V gene are SEHNR and FQNEAQ (reference sequence). The CDR3: CASSLGGTYQETQYF. The CDR3 bases are TGTGCCAGCAGCTTAGGTGGGACATATCAAGAGACCCAGTACTTC.

This chain connects TRBV9 to TRBJ2-7; TRBD2 is a possible D gene (6 bases). This CDR3 has 16 residues. Trimming pared 0 bases from V and 4 bases from J, leaving 17 bases between. Germline values: CDR1 SGDLS, CDR2 YYNGEE. CDR3 bases: TGTGCCAGCAGCGTAGGAACTAGCCTTCATGCGTACGAGCAGTACTTC. Amino acids: CASSVGTSLHAYEQYF.

In this sample, this clonotype turned up a few times. Sequence at one end of the junction differs from germline and may be a read error. J is TRBJ1-1 and V is TRBV5-5; possibly TRBD1 for D (5 bases). CDR3 length: 17 residues. Germline V gene lookup returns CDR1 SGHKS and CDR2 YYEKEE (reference sequence). The CDR3 loop reads CASSLEVGVGLNTEAFF. As DNA, the CDR3 is TGTGCTAGCAGCTTGGAGGTGGGGGTGGGGCTAAACACTGAAGCTTTCTTT.